One and the same sample provided the 7 T cell receptor beta chains below, sequenced in a study of regulatory T cells in long-lasting Graves disease. Documented time point: persistent/refractory GD, antithyroid drugs over 5 years with positive TRAb. Following extraction of RNA from PBMCs, that RNA was used to make the TCR library. Building of the TCR beta libraries involved iRepertoire HTBI primers and Arm-PCR of CDR3 regions. Each CDR3 protein gets one entry after TCRdb re-called the multiplex PCR reads with MiXCR. The data show about 460,000 distinct CDR3 sequences, approximately 22% seen once. The sequences come from peripheral blood mononuclear cells (PBMCs), collected when the disease was refractory, from a patient treated with antithyroid drugs. These receptors were obtained from a female donor with Graves disease.

This clonotype appeared many times. The chain carries TRBV2 and TRBJ1-1, with D tentatively TRBD1 (6 bases). The germline CDR1 and CDR2 sequences are SNHLY and FYNNEI. V gave up 10 bases and J gave up 5 bases, with 17 bases separating them. The CDR3 totals 13 residues. This CDR3 reads CATTGKGRTEAFF. CDR3 DNA sequence: TGTGCCACCACAGGGAAAGGTAGGACTGAAGCTTTCTTT.

This clonotype was seen many times. Written as DNA, the CDR3 is TGTGCCAGCAGTCCGTTTGAGACCCAGTACTTC. Translation: CASSPFETQYF. The V gene is TRBV12-3 or TRBV12-4, the J gene TRBJ2-5, with D hard to call. The CDR3 runs 11 residues. V gave up 5 bases and J gave up 5 bases, with 6 bases separating them.

The V call is TRBV29-1, the J call TRBJ2-2; D remains unclear. Trimming shortened V by 4 bases and J by 0 bases, and 9 bases separated the two germline ends. This CDR3 spans 14 amino acids. CDR1 is SQVTM and CDR2 is ANQGSEA in the germline V gene. The CDR3 sequence: CSVVARTNTGELFF. CDR3 nucleotides: TGCAGCGTTGTGGCGAGGACGAACACCGGGGAGCTGTTTTTT.

This clonotype occurred a few times. CDR3 bases: TGTGCCAGCAGCTTGATCTTGTTTAGAGGGTCCCAAGAGACCCAGTACTTC. Residues: CASSLILFRGSQETQYF. The chain recombines TRBV7-2 with TRBJ2-5; tentative D call: TRBD2 (5 bases). The ends were cut back, 3 bases at V and 1 base at J, with 18 bases in the middle. There are 17 residues in the CDR3. Germline V gene data show CDR1 as SGHTA and CDR2 as FQGNSA.

Only a few counts were recorded for this clonotype. The chain couples TRBV4-2 to TRBJ2-2; tentative D call: TRBD2 (6 bases). Germline V gene data show CDR1 as LGHNA and CDR2 as YNFKEQ. Trimming stripped 0 bases from V and 4 bases from J, with 12 bases between. CDR3 length equals 16 residues. The DNA for the CDR3 is TGTGCCAGCAGCCAAGAAGTTGGGGGAGGCACCGGGGAGCTGTTTTTT. This codes for CASSQEVGGGTGELFF.

The V call is TRBV7-9, the J call TRBJ2-1; TRBD2 might be the D (5 bases). Germline lookup yields CDR1 SEHNR and CDR2 FQNEAQ (reference sequence). V lost 3 bases and J 3 bases, leaving 9 bases between the germline ends. CDR3 size: 14 residues. CDR3 amino acids: CASSFNRGYNEQFF. In DNA form, the CDR3 reads TGTGCCAGCAGCTTTAACCGGGGCTACAATGAGCAGTTCTTC. Supplemented by reference TRBV7-9 and TRBJ2-1, the full variable domain reads DTGVSQNPRHKITKRGQNVTFRCDPISEHNRLYWYRQTLGQGPEFLTYFQNEAQLEKSRLLSDRFSAERPKGSFSTLEIQRTEQGDSAMYLCASSFNRGYNEQFFGPGTRLTVL.

The genes are TRBV20-1 and TRBJ2-7, with 9 bases that match TRBD1. The length of the CDR3 is 13 residues. Trimming took 3 bases from V and 5 from J; bases not matched to a gene: 5. The germline gives CDR1 DFQATT, CDR2 SNEGSKA (reference sequence). DNA for the CDR3: TGCAGTGCTAGCACAGGGGGCTCTAACGAGCAGTACTTC. Its protein product is CSASTGGSNEQYF.